This T cell receptor (beta chain) was found in a study of T cell responses to AZD1222 COVID-19 vaccine. Regarding the study as a whole: Donor demographics were predominantly white British with a female majority; clonal diversity may be underestimated.

Concerning this clone: No antigen is known for it.

Only in-frame clones appear in the TCRdb table, and some are missing; sequencing was by immunoSEQ multiplex PCR. The sample includes about 97,000 clones, more than 70% seen only once; the top ten take approximately 2.8%. Germline V lookup: CDR1 SQVTM, CDR2 ANQGSEA. The V end was cut by 7 bases, the J end by 4 bases, with 26 bases between. The CDR3 is 17 amino acids. The sequencing used peripheral blood, collected on day 0 of AZD1222 vaccination. J is TRBJ2-1 and V is TRBV29-1; tentative D call: TRBD2 (8 bases). This receptor was obtained from an adult in good health. The CDR3 protein is CSDYGGDSGRKYNEQFF. The CDR3 DNA reads TGCAGCGACTACGGGGGGGACAGCGGACGAAAATACAATGAGCAGTTCTTC.